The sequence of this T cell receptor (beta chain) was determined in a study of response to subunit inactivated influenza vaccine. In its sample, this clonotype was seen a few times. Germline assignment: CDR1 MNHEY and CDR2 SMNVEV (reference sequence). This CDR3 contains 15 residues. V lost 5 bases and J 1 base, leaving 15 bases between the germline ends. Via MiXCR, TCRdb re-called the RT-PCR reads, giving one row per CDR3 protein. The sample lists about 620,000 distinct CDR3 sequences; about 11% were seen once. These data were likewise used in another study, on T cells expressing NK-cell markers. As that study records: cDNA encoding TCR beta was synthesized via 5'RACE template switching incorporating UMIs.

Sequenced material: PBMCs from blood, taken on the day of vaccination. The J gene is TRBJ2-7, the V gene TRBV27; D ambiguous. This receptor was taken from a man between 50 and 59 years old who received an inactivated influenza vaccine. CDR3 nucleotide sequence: TGTGCCAGCAGTCCCAACCGAGGTGGGTCCTACGAGCAGTACTTC. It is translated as CASSPNRGGSYEQYF.